This TCR beta chain was sequenced during a study of blood T cells in healthy people across ages. This clonotype has at least ten counts. No antigen is known for it. CDR1 and CDR2 from the germline V gene are SQVTM and ANQGSEA. CDR3 length equals 14 residues. Trimming at V came to 1 base and at J to 2 bases, leaving 3 bases not matched to a gene. Each donor gave 9 to 10 milliliters of peripheral blood. The study, taken as a whole, reports: TCR beta diversity per million T cells fell roughly linearly with age. It was the long-lived donors that had more naive CD4+ cells and higher diversity than aged donors.

With a J-beta primer mix and a sample-barcoded 5' primer, a second PCR ran roughly 6 to 11 cycles. TCRdb itself ran the 5' RACE reads through MiXCR, one entry per CDR3 protein. The sample shows 1,300,000 or so distinct CDR3 sequences, approximately 59% of them seen only once. The TCR originated in a young man in good health. The sequenced sample consisted of blood. The J gene is TRBJ2-7, the V gene TRBV29-1; 9 bases map to TRBD1. CDR3 sequence reads: CSVEAGQGTYEQYF. For the CDR3, the DNA is TGCAGCGTTGAAGCGGGACAGGGAACCTACGAGCAGTACTTC.